The clone carrying this TCR beta chain occurred a few times. Antigen unknown. Terminally differentiated effector memory CD45RA+ cells were left out of the naive CD8 fraction, which was CD45RO-negative and positively selected for CCR7. V dropped 3 bases and J dropped 7; count of bases not matched to a gene: 6. The CDR3 loop spans 14 amino acids. Germline loops: CDR1 MGHRA, CDR2 YSYEKL. This entry belongs to a study of shared clonotypes between healthy human individuals. Study-wide results and limits: Rarefaction showed sorted-subset sequencing was incomplete despite large depth.

Profiled with immunoSEQ multiplex PCR; TCRdb holds only in-frame clones, not every one. The sample contains around 1,900,000 clones, approximately 92% of which appear only once. The sequencing input was naive CD8+ T cells from PBMCs. This TCR was sampled from a man aged 18 to 30 in good health. Some clones in this sample may be carry-over from other donors' samples. This chain uses TRBV4-1 with TRBJ1-5; 7 nucleotides agree with TRBD1. This CDR3 reads CASSHTGVGQPQHF. DNA of the CDR3: TGCGCCAGCAGCCATACAGGGGTTGGCCAGCCCCAGCATTTT.